This T cell receptor beta chain stems from a study of T-cell memory formation after mild COVID-19. This clonotype was seen only a few times. Its cognate antigen is unknown. The germline V and J ends were trimmed by 5 bases and 4 bases, with 19 bases remaining between them. There are 16 residues in the CDR3. Germline V gene sequence: CDR1 SGHRS, CDR2 YFSETQ. Study conclusions and caveats: Clones that contracted clustered mainly in CM and EM if CD4+ and in EMRA if CD8+.

TCRdb recomputed calls from the 5' RACE reads with MiXCR, one row per CDR3 protein. The profile shows 250,000 or so distinct CDR3 sequences, 15% to 20% of them singletons. The chain carries TRBV5-1 and TRBJ2-1, with D perhaps assigned TRBD1 or TRBD2 (5 bases each). The clonotype was recovered from a young man who had mild COVID-19 (a few samples of this study predate the infection). Cell type and time point are not known. The source material was PBMCs or a T cell subset sorted from them (not recorded which). CDR3 protein: CASSATLGTEYNEQFF. CDR3 bases: TGCGCCAGCAGTGCCACTTTGGGGACGGAATACAATGAGCAGTTCTTC.